The TCR beta chain under discussion was sequenced for a study of T cell repertoires in cytomegalovirus infection. Study-wide context: Used in the study were CMV epitopes, some recently identified and HLA-C-restricted, others well-studied and HLA-B-restricted. Public TCR beta signatures indicated both CMV infection and matching HLA type.

A note on this clonotype: Its matching antigen is unknown.

Each CDR3 protein is one row after TCRdb ran MiXCR on the reads. This sample yields 600,000 to 700,000 distinct CDR3 sequences, of which around 32% are seen a single time; roughly 18% belongs to the top ten. The J segment lost 1 base and the V segment lost 3 bases, leaving 6 bases of the junction unmatched. Germline assignment: CDR1 SGHTA and CDR2 FQGNSA. This CDR3 is 18 amino acids long. Study-wide findings and caveats: CMV carriers with the relevant HLA were identified by cumulative public TCR beta family frequency. CMV-specific TCR beta clonotypes restricted by HLA-C were the ones dominating the ex vivo response.

The sample here was cultured PBMCs, taken from culture after CMV antigen stimulation. The TCR was taken from a human donor in good health (CMV status not recorded). Some clones in this sample may be carry-over from other donors' samples. The chain employs TRBV7-2 and TRBJ2-6, with 10 bases matching TRBD1. The CDR3 DNA reads TGTGCCAGCAGCTTGTCGGGACAGGGGTTTTCTGGGGCCAACGTCCTGACTTTC. Translated, it gives CASSLSGQGFSGANVLTF. Full variable domain (rest looked up from reference TRBV7-2 and TRBJ2-6): GAGVSQSPSNKVTEKGKDVELRCDPISGHTALYWYRQSLGQGLEFLIYFQGNSAPDKSGLPSDRFSAERTGGSVSTLTIQRTQQEDSAVYLCASSLSGQGFSGANVLTFGAGSRLTVL.